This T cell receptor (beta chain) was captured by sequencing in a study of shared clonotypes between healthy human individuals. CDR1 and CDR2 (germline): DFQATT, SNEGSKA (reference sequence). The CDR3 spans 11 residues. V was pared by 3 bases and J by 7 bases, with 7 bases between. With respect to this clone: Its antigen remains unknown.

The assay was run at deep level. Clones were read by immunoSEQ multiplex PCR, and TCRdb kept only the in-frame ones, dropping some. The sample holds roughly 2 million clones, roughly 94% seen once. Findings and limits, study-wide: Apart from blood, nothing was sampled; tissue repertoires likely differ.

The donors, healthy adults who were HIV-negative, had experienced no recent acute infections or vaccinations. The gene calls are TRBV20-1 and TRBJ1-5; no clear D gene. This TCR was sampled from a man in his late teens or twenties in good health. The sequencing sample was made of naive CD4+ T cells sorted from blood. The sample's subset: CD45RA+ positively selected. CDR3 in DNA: TGCAGTGCTAGTGGTGGGCAGCCCCAGCATTTT. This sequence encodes CSASGGQPQHF.